The clone carrying this TCR beta chain showed up just a few times. The data were obtained in a study of T cells in Graves' hyperthyroidism and ophthalmopathy. Across the whole study: Peripheral blood was obtained at initial diagnosis, preceding any treatment.

V was shortened by 2 bases and J by 7 bases, with 15 bases between the two germline ends. CDR3 length equals 14 residues. In germline, CDR1 is MNHEY, CDR2 SMNVEV (reference sequence). TCR beta CDR3 regions were amplified from RNA transcripts. Carried out on the TCR CDR3, a first-round RT-PCR used the HTBI primer set. TCRdb fed the multiplex PCR reads into MiXCR, producing one record per CDR3 protein. The sample carries some 690,000 distinct CDR3 sequences, about 18% recorded once. On the basis of clinical symptoms, serum thyroxine and TRAb, thyroid ultrasound and orbital computed tomography, diagnoses were made. PBMCs came from 10 ml fresh peripheral blood.

Sequencing input: blood. The rearrangement links TRBV27 to TRBJ2-7; maybe TRBD1 (6 bases). The clonotype comes from a middle-aged man with Graves' hyperthyroidism. CDR3 DNA: TGTGCCAGCAGTTTAAGGGGGAGTCTCCGTGAGCAGTACTTC. Protein product: CASSLRGSLREQYF.